This section outlines one T cell receptor beta chain sequence together with its context. No antigen is known for it. Trimming at V came to 0 bases and at J to 0 bases, leaving 3 bases not matched to a gene. The CDR3 loop spans 17 amino acids. CDR1 is LNHDA and CDR2 is SQIVND in the germline V gene (reference sequence). Amplification targeted TCR beta CDR3 regions from RNA transcripts. TCR CDR3 regions were first amplified by RT-PCR with HTBI primers. TCRdb used MiXCR to reprocess the multiplex PCR reads, holding one entry per CDR3 protein. The sample has about 380,000 distinct CDR3 sequences; around 14% are singletons. The sample belongs to a study of T cells in Graves' hyperthyroidism and ophthalmopathy. Looking at the study overall: Blood was drawn when the patient was first diagnosed and still untreated. Study results and limitations: Most clonotypes expanded in thyroid above 0.001 were likewise present in blood.

Newly diagnosed patients aged 18 to 65 had hyperthyroidism of under 2 months' duration. This chain connects TRBV19 to TRBJ2-1, with TRBD2 matching 9 bases. Sequenced input: blood. The receptor was derived from a woman aged 55-69 years with Graves' hyperthyroidism. The CDR3 nucleotides are TGTGCCAGTAGTATAGATAGCGGGAGATCCTCCTACAATGAGCAGTTCTTC. Its translation is CASSIDSGRSSYNEQFF. Looking up the rest from reference TRBV19 and TRBJ2-1 gives the full variable domain: DGGITQSPKYLFRKEGQNVTLSCEQNLNHDAMYWYRQDPGQGLRLIYYSQIVNDFQKGDIAEGYSVSREKKESFPLTVTSAQKNPTAFYLCASSIDSGRSSYNEQFFGPGTRLTVL.